Following are 17 T cell receptor beta chains from one sample sequenced in a study of blood T cell repertoires in COVID-19. TCRdb keeps only in-frame clones here, not all; method: immunoSEQ multiplex PCR. The sample includes about 150,000 clones, about 90% of them seen just once. The sequenced sample consisted of peripheral blood. These receptors all stem from a man aged 80 or over with acute or convalescent COVID-19.

This chain connects TRBV12-3 or TRBV12-4 to TRBJ2-1, with a tentative D call TRBD2 (5 bases). The V end lost 4 bases, the J end lost 6 bases, and 10 bases lay between the germline ends. This CDR3 is built from 13 residues. CDR3 residues: CASSSSPVNEQFF. In DNA form, the CDR3 reads TGTGCCAGCAGTTCTAGCCCCGTCAATGAGCAGTTCTTC.

The V and J genes are TRBV6-4 and TRBJ2-2; possibly TRBD1 for D (5 bases). The CDR3 has 13 amino acids. Germline V gene data show CDR1 as MRHNA and CDR2 as SNTAGT. V was trimmed by 6 bases and J by 6 bases, leaving 11 bases between them. The CDR3 DNA reads as TGTGCCAGCAGAGGCCAGGGTTCCGGGGAGCTGTTTTTT. Translation: CASRGQGSGELFF.

The chain couples TRBV7-2 to TRBJ2-4; D not resolved. The V and J ends lost 6 bases and 10 bases respectively, with 16 bases between them. Germline CDR1 reads SGHTA; CDR2 reads FQGNSA. The CDR3 totals 13 residues. As DNA, the CDR3 is TGTGCCAGCAGTCCAGGTCAGCAAAGTATTCAGTACTTC. Protein product: CASSPGQQSIQYF.

The chain joins TRBV5-1 to TRBJ2-3; 8 bases fit TRBD2. J lost 1 base, V lost 5 bases, and 6 bases had no gene match. The CDR3 loop spans 15 amino acids. The germline gives CDR1 SGHRS, CDR2 YFSETQ. The DNA of the CDR3 is TGCGCCAGCAGATCGAGCGGGGGAGGCACAGATACGCAGTATTTT. Protein sequence: CASRSSGGGTDTQYF.

The chain combines TRBV19 with TRBJ1-2; D remains unclear. Per germline, CDR1 LNHDA and CDR2 SQIVND (reference sequence). There are 13 residues in the CDR3. Trimming took off 6 bases at V and 4 bases at J, with 12 bases between the two ends. In nucleotides, the CDR3 is TGTGCCAGTAGCGTTGCGCCCCCCTATGGCTACACCTTC. Residues: CASSVAPPYGYTF.

The V and J genes are TRBV2 and TRBJ1-3; TRBD1 is a possible D gene (5 bases). CDR3 length: 15 residues. V was trimmed by 3 bases and J by 3 bases, leaving 12 bases between them. The germline gives CDR1 SNHLY, CDR2 FYNNEI. This CDR3 reads CASSEHQGGGNTIYF. Written as DNA, the CDR3 is TGTGCCAGCAGTGAGCATCAGGGCGGTGGAAACACCATATATTTT.

The rearrangement joins TRBV11-2 to TRBJ2-7; D is perhaps TRBD1 (5 bases). This CDR3 comprises 14 residues. Trimming took off 5 bases at V and 2 bases at J, with 13 bases between the two ends. Germline-derived CDR1 and CDR2 are SGHAT and FQNNGV. The CDR3, as DNA: TGTGCCAGCAGCCCCAGACAGACCACCTACGAGCAGTACTTC. Its translation: CASSPRQTTYEQYF.

V is TRBV7-8 and J is TRBJ1-2, with a weak D call TRBD1 (6 bases). Germline CDR1 reads SGHVS; CDR2 reads FQNEAQ. The CDR3 is 14 amino acids. Trimming cost V 1 base and J 2 bases, with 8 bases left between them. The CDR3 DNA reads TGTGCCAGCAGCTTAGGGGGGCCGAACTATGGCTACACCTTC. It is translated as CASSLGGPNYGYTF.

The chain uses TRBV6-6 and TRBJ1-2; D unresolved. Germline V gene sequence: CDR1 MNHNY, CDR2 SVGAGI (reference sequence). The germline V and J ends were trimmed by 0 bases and 4 bases, with 6 bases remaining between them. The CDR3 totals 13 residues. The CDR3 coding sequence is TGTGCCAGCAGTTACTCGAGCCTCTATGGCTACACCTTC. Translated: CASSYSSLYGYTF.

This chain uses TRBV18 with TRBJ2-3; 8 nucleotides line up with TRBD2. Per germline, CDR1 KGHSH and CDR2 LQKENI. This CDR3 has 18 residues. The trim removed 1 base at V and 2 bases at J, leaving 11 bases unmatched. DNA of the CDR3: TGTGCCAGCTCACCACTAGCGGGGCCTCCCATAGCCACAGATACGCAGTATTTT. Protein product: CASSPLAGPPIATDTQYF.

J is TRBJ2-5 and V is TRBV24-1, with TRBD1 identical over 7 bases. The germline V gene has CDR1 KGHDR and CDR2 SFDVKD. The CDR3 runs 16 residues. J gave up 1 base and V 4 bases, and 8 bases lay outside the gene matches. The CDR3 region has the DNA TGTGCCACCAGTGACCCGGGACAGATCCCCCAAGAGACCCAGTACTTC. Amino acids: CATSDPGQIPQETQYF.

The chain couples TRBV24-1 to TRBJ2-3; 10 bases align to TRBD2. Trimming cost V 4 bases and J 3 bases; bases outside gene matches: 6. Germline V gene data show CDR1 as KGHDR and CDR2 as SFDVKD. CDR3 length equals 16 residues. The CDR3 sequence: CATSDPAGGVTDTQYF. DNA for the CDR3: TGTGCCACCAGTGACCCAGCGGGGGGGGTTACAGATACGCAGTATTTT.

J is TRBJ2-1 and V is TRBV7-8, with TRBD2 as a possible D gene (6 bases). Germline assignment: CDR1 SGHVS and CDR2 FQNEAQ. Between the trimmed V and J ends, which lost 1 base and 10 bases, there was a span of 20 bases. This CDR3 has 16 amino acids. CDR3 DNA: TGTGCCAGCAGCTTAGATATTGCGGGGACGAACGTGGAGCAGTTCTTC. Translated: CASSLDIAGTNVEQFF.

The chain combines TRBV16 with TRBJ2-5, with D possibly TRBD2 on 5 matching bases. This CDR3 spans 14 amino acids. The germline V and J ends were trimmed by 0 bases and 2 bases, with 7 bases remaining between them. Germline V CDR1 and CDR2: KGHSY, FQNENV. DNA for the CDR3: TGTGCCAGCAGCCAATCGAGAGGGCAAGAGACCCAGTACTTC. Its translation: CASSQSRGQETQYF.

The chain is built from TRBV2 and TRBJ1-1, with TRBD1 identical over 8 bases. The CDR3 is 15 residues long. The germline V gene encodes CDR1 SNHLY and CDR2 FYNNEI. V shed 6 bases, J shed 1 base, and the junction held 7 bases outside the gene matches. For the CDR3, the DNA is TGTGCCAGCAGGCCCGGACAGGGAAAGAACACTGAAGCTTTCTTT. This sequence encodes CASRPGQGKNTEAFF.

The chain recombines TRBV10-1 with TRBJ1-1, with a weak D call TRBD1 (6 bases). Trimming stripped 6 bases from V and 3 bases from J, with 11 bases between. The CDR3 has 13 amino acids. Looked up from germline, CDR1 is WNHNN and CDR2 is SYGVQD (reference sequence). DNA of the CDR3: TGCGCCAGCAGCGCGGACAGATACACTGAAGCTTTCTTT. Residues: CASSADRYTEAFF.

The rearrangement joins TRBV9 to TRBJ2-1; D might be TRBD2 (5 bases). V was pared by 4 bases and J by 0 bases, with 17 bases between. This CDR3 is 17 amino acids long. CDR1 SGDLS and CDR2 YYNGEE come from the germline V gene. The CDR3 reads CASSPDLGGLSYNEQFF. In nucleotides, the CDR3 is TGTGCCAGCAGCCCAGACCTCGGCGGGCTCTCCTACAATGAGCAGTTCTTC.